This T cell receptor (beta chain) stems from a study of T cell clonotyping in hematopoietic cell transplantation. Whole-study context: Cytoreduction preceded collection of pretransplant recipient samples. Study results and caveats: Few recipient clonotypes overlapped donors; over 95% were de novo at given depth. Without cell sorting, CD4 versus CD8 contributions remain unresolved.

Time point: recipient sample about 28 days before transplant, after cytoreduction. The protocol was immunoSEQ multiplex PCR, while the TCRdb copy is restricted to in-frame clones and leaves out a portion. The table has 25,000 to 35,000 clones, roughly 71% seen once. Concerning this clone itself: Its antigen is as yet unknown.

The CDR3 loop spans 15 amino acids. Trimming stripped 2 bases from V and 9 bases from J, with 17 bases between. The germline CDR1 and CDR2 sequences are MGHDK and SYGVNS. This TCR was recovered from a man over 45 with myelodysplastic syndrome. Some clones in this sample may be carry-over from other donors' samples. The input for sequencing was peripheral blood mononuclear cells, taken before stem cell transplant. This sequence joins TRBV25-1 and TRBJ2-1; tentatively, D is TRBD1 or TRBD2 (6 bases each). CDR3 residues: CASSELDRRGAEQFF. The CDR3 DNA reads TGTGCCAGCAGTGAACTGGACAGAAGGGGGGCTGAGCAGTTCTTC.